This T cell receptor beta chain originates from a study of shared clonotypes between healthy human individuals. Libraries were prepared by immunoSEQ multiplex PCR; TCRdb keeps only in-frame clonotypes and omits some of them. The data show roughly 2.6 million clones, with roughly 92% seen just once and more than 0.12% held by the top ten. The CDR3 is 16 residues long. V dropped 0 bases and J dropped 7; count of bases not matched to a gene: 9. The V gene's germline CDR1 is MGHRA and CDR2 YSYEKL. This clone has a handful of counts. The gene calls are TRBV4-1 and TRBJ1-5, with 7 nucleotides matching TRBD1. This TCR derives from a young man in good health. Sequencing used naive CD4+ T cells sorted from blood. The subset denotes: CD45RA+ positively selected. CDR3 coding DNA: TGCGCCAGCAGCCAAGATGGGGACAGTTTTAGACAGCCCCAGCATTTT. Translating gives CASSQDGDSFRQPQHF.